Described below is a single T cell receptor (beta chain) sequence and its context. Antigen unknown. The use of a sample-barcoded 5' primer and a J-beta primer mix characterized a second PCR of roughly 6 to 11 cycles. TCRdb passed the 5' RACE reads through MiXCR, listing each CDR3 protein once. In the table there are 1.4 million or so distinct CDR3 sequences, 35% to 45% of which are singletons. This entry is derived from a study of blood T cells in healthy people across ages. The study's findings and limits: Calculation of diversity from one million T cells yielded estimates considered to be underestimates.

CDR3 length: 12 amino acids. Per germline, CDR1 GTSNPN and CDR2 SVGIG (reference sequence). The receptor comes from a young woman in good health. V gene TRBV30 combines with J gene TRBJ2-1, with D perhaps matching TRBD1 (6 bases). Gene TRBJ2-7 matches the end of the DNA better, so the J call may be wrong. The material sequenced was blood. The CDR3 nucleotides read TGTGCCTGGGGACAGTCCTACAATGAGCAGTACTTC. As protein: CAWGQSYNEQYF.